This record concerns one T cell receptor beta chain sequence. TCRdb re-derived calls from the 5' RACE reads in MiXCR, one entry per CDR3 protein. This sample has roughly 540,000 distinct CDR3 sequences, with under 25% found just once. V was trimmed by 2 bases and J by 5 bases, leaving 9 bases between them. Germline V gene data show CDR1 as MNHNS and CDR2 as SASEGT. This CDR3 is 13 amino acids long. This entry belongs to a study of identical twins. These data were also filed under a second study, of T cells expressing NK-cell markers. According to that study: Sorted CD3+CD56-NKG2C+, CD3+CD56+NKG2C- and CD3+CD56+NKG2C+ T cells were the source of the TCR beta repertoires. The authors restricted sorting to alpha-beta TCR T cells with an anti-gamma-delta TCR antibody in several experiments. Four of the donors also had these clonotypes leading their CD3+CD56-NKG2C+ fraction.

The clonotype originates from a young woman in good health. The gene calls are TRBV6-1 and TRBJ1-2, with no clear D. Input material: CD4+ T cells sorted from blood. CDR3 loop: CASSESRLYGYTF. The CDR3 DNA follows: TGTGCCAGCAGTGAATCCCGATTGTATGGCTACACCTTC.